The next 19 T cell receptor beta chains were all read from a single sample in a study of blood T cells in healthy people across ages. Combining a sample-barcoded 5' primer with a J-beta primer mix, a second PCR ran for about 6 to 11 cycles. TCRdb ran MiXCR on the 5' RACE reads and lists one entry per CDR3 protein. The sample contains about 1.8 million distinct CDR3 sequences, 40% to 55% of which appear only once. Input material: blood. The receptors stem from a woman aged 40 to 49 in good health.

This chain links TRBV28 with TRBJ2-1; tentatively, D is TRBD1 or TRBD2 (5 bases each). The germline CDR1 and CDR2 sequences are MDHEN and SYDVKM. The V end lost 5 bases, the J end lost 6 bases, and 17 bases lay between the germline ends. This CDR3 has 15 residues. The CDR3 coding sequence is TGTGCCAGCAGTCCCGCCGGGGCGCGAGGCAATGAGCAGTTCTTC. Its protein is CASSPAGARGNEQFF. Based on the CDR3 plus reference TRBV28 and TRBJ2-1, the full variable domain is DVKVTQSSRYLVKRTGEKVFLECVQDMDHENMFWYRQDPGLGLRLIYFSYDVKMKEKGDIPEGYSVSREKKERFSLILESASTNQTSMYLCASSPAGARGNEQFFGPGTRLTVL.

This clonotype showed up just a few times. This sequence joins TRBV5-5 and TRBJ2-7; no reliable D call. V lost 0 bases, J lost 4 bases, and 8 bases lay in between. The CDR3 extends over 13 amino acids. Germline CDR1 and CDR2: SGHKS and YYEKEE (reference sequence). The CDR3 here is CASSLGLQYEQYF. The CDR3 DNA reads as TGTGCCAGCAGCTTGGGGTTGCAATACGAGCAGTACTTC.

There are a few counts of this clonotype. V is TRBV5-1 and J is TRBJ2-7, with 7 nucleotides matching TRBD1. Germline V gene lookup returns CDR1 SGHRS and CDR2 YFSETQ. With 4 bases clipped from V and 3 bases from J, the junction kept 7 bases outside the gene matches. The CDR3 totals 14 residues. The CDR3 here is CASSARDSNYEQYF. CDR3 bases: TGCGCCAGCAGCGCTCGGGACAGCAACTACGAGCAGTACTTC.

The chain recombines TRBV7-9 with TRBJ2-3, with a weak D call TRBD2 (6 bases). The CDR3 is 16 amino acids. Germline V gene lookup returns CDR1 SEHNR and CDR2 FQNEAQ (reference sequence). V dropped 5 bases and J dropped 1 base, with 16 bases sitting between them. CDR3 DNA sequence: TGTGCCAGCAGCCCGTATGGAGGGGCGGGCACAGATACGCAGTATTTT. This sequence encodes CASSPYGGAGTDTQYF.

The chain carries TRBV29-1 and TRBJ2-7; 9 bases are a match to TRBD2. Germline V gives CDR1 SQVTM, CDR2 ANQGSEA. The CDR3 covers 13 residues. Losses at the gene ends were 5 bases for V and 2 bases for J; bases not matched to a gene: 4. The CDR3 nucleotides read TGCAGCGTTCGGACTAGCGCAACCTACGAGCAGTACTTC. As protein: CSVRTSATYEQYF.

This chain connects TRBV12-5 to TRBJ1-2, with D possibly being TRBD1 (6 bases). V lost 5 bases and J 6 bases, leaving 16 bases between the germline ends. There are 14 residues in the CDR3. Germline V gene data show CDR1 as LGHNT and CDR2 as FRNRAP. DNA for the CDR3: TGTGCTAGTGGTGGGGACGGAAGGGGGAATGGCTACACCTTC. Its translation: CASGGDGRGNGYTF.

This clonotype was found a few times. V usage is TRBV7-3 and J usage is TRBJ2-1, with TRBD1 matching over 7 bases. Germline CDR1 SGHTA, CDR2 FQGTGA. Trimming took 7 bases from V and 7 from J; bases not matched to a gene: 13. CDR3 length: 15 amino acids. DNA of the CDR3: TGTGCCAGCACCGTTGCGGACAGGTGGGGGAATGAGCAGTTCTTC. The encoded protein is CASTVADRWGNEQFF.

This sequence joins TRBV10-3 and TRBJ2-3; no clear D. V lost 0 bases and J lost 14, with 9 bases in between. CDR1 and CDR2 from the germline V gene are ENHRY and SYGVKD. CDR3 length equals 11 residues. The CDR3, as DNA: TGTGCCATCAGTGAGTCTTTAGAATGGTATTTT. The encoded protein is CAISESLEWYF.

The chain couples TRBV2 to TRBJ2-6; D not certain. This CDR3 is 16 amino acids long. Germline values: CDR1 SNHLY, CDR2 FYNNEI. The V and J ends lost 7 bases and 0 bases respectively, with 13 bases between them. CDR3 residues: CASTGRSTSGANVLTF. The CDR3 bases are TGTGCCAGCACAGGACGGTCGACCTCTGGGGCCAACGTCCTGACTTTC.

In its sample, this clonotype was seen a few times. V usage is TRBV28 and J usage is TRBJ2-5, with TRBD1 matching 8 bases. CDR3 length: 18 residues. Trimming removed 5 bases from V and 7 bases from J; junction bases left unmatched: 21. CDR1 and CDR2 from the germline V gene are MDHEN and SYDVKM. In DNA, the CDR3 is TGTGCCAGCAGTGGGTCCTCCGGGACAGGACTATCGTCGTGGACCCAGTACTTC. Translated: CASSGSSGTGLSSWTQYF.

The chain recombines TRBV27 with TRBJ2-1, with 9 bases that match TRBD2. The germline V gene encodes CDR1 MNHEY and CDR2 SMNVEV (reference sequence). Unmatched junction bases numbered 7, after V lost 0 bases and J lost 7 bases. The CDR3 spans 16 residues. The CDR3 spells CASSLSVAGEENEQFF. In DNA form, the CDR3 reads TGTGCCAGCAGTTTATCGGTAGCGGGGGAAGAAAATGAGCAGTTCTTC.

The rearrangement links TRBV7-2 to TRBJ2-1; TRBD1 aligns across 8 bases. Germline trimming cut 0 bases from V and 13 bases from J; bases unmatched to any gene: 8. CDR1 and CDR2 from the germline V gene are SGHTA and FQGNSA. The CDR3 loop spans 14 amino acids. The CDR3 is CASSLAATGETQFF. CDR3 coding DNA: TGTGCCAGCAGCTTAGCAGCGACAGGGGAGACCCAGTTCTTC.

This rearrangement joins TRBV5-1 to TRBJ2-7; a possible D gene is TRBD1 (6 bases). This CDR3 is built from 14 residues. Looked up from germline, CDR1 is SGHRS and CDR2 is YFSETQ. V shed 4 bases and J shed 0 bases, with 11 bases lying between them. The CDR3 loop reads CASSRLDSSYEQYF. The CDR3 coding sequence is TGCGCCAGCAGCAGGTTGGACAGCTCCTACGAGCAGTACTTC.

This clonotype was picked up a small number of times. This chain links TRBV7-9 with TRBJ2-5; TRBD1 might be the D (6 bases). Per germline, CDR1 SEHNR and CDR2 FQNEAQ (reference sequence). Trimming took 4 bases from V and 5 from J, leaving 14 bases between them. This CDR3 comprises 14 residues. The CDR3 protein is CASSSTGKGETQYF. CDR3 coding DNA: TGTGCCAGCAGCTCCACAGGGAAAGGGGAGACCCAGTACTTC.

The chain has TRBV29-1 and TRBJ1-1; TRBD1 agrees at 9 bases. CDR3 length: 15 residues. Germline V gene sequence: CDR1 SQVTM, CDR2 ANQGSEA. The trim removed 7 bases at V and 1 base at J, leaving 10 bases unmatched. In DNA, the CDR3 is TGCAGCGCCGAACAGGGGGCTTCGTCGAACACTGAAGCTTTCTTT. Its translation: CSAEQGASSNTEAFF. Based on the CDR3 plus reference TRBV29-1 and TRBJ1-1, the full variable domain is SAVISQKPSRDICQRGTSLTIQCQVDSQVTMMFWYRQQPGQSLTLIATANQGSEATYESGFVIDKFPISRPNLTFSTLTVSNMSPEDSSIYLCSAEQGASSNTEAFFGQGTRLTVV.

CDR3 loop: CASSYGTPQNDEQFF. CDR3 coding DNA: TGTGCCAGCAGTTATGGGACACCCCAGAACGATGAGCAGTTCTTC. The genes are TRBV6-2 or TRBV6-3 and TRBJ2-1, with a weak D call TRBD1 (6 bases). CDR3 length: 15 residues. Between the trimmed V and J ends, which lost 3 bases and 8 bases, there was a span of 17 bases. CDR1 and CDR2 (germline): MNHEY, SVGEGT.

The CDR3 DNA follows: TGTGCCAGCAGTCCTTCAAGCTACGCCTACGAGCAGTACTTC. This encodes CASSPSSYAYEQYF. The genes are TRBV27 and TRBJ2-7; D call uncertain. V gave up 5 bases and J gave up 2 bases, with 13 bases separating them. CDR3 size: 14 residues. Germline V CDR1 and CDR2: MNHEY, SMNVEV (reference sequence).

The chain employs TRBV28 and TRBJ2-1, with TRBD2 matching over 8 bases. Germline CDR1 is MDHEN and CDR2 is SYDVKM. The CDR3 is 15 residues long. J lost 3 bases, V lost 6 bases, and 7 bases had no gene match. The CDR3 spells CASRPGGGHYNEQFF. DNA of the CDR3: TGTGCCAGCAGGCCCGGCGGGGGGCACTACAATGAGCAGTTCTTC. Filled out from reference TRBV28 and TRBJ2-1, the complete variable domain reads DVKVTQSSRYLVKRTGEKVFLECVQDMDHENMFWYRQDPGLGLRLIYFSYDVKMKEKGDIPEGYSVSREKKERFSLILESASTNQTSMYLCASRPGGGHYNEQFFGPGTRLTVL.

This clonotype was seen only a few times. This chain links TRBV7-2 with TRBJ1-6; perhaps TRBD1 as D (5 bases). This CDR3 region has 16 residues. Germline V gene sequence: CDR1 SGHTA, CDR2 FQGNSA. V dropped 7 bases and J dropped 1 base, with 14 bases sitting between them. The CDR3 reads CASTFTRGSYNSPLHF. CDR3 nucleotide sequence: TGTGCCAGCACCTTTACTAGGGGTTCCTATAATTCACCCCTCCACTTT.